One and the same sample provided the 17 T cell receptor beta chains below, sequenced in a study of cytomegalovirus exposure and HLA in healthy donors. Primers for the PCR totalled 60 Vbeta and 13 Jbeta. The method was immunoSEQ multiplex PCR; TCRdb's version includes in-frame clones alone and lacks a portion of them. This sample's table reports 70,000 or so clones. Sample: PBMCs. These receptors were obtained from a man between 35 and 55 years old in good health and CMV-seronegative.

The V call is TRBV14, the J call TRBJ1-2, with D perhaps matching TRBD1 (6 bases). The CDR3 loop spans 14 amino acids. V dropped 1 base and J dropped 2 bases, with 8 bases sitting between them. Germline lookup yields CDR1 SGHDN and CDR2 FVKESK. For the CDR3, the DNA is TGTGCCAGCAGCCAAGGGACAGCCAACTATGGCTACACCTTC. Residues: CASSQGTANYGYTF. The whole variable domain, remainder taken from reference TRBV14 and TRBJ1-2, is EAGVTQFPSHSVIEKGQTVTLRCDPISGHDNLYWYRRVMGKEIKFLLHFVKESKQDESGMPNNRFLAERTGGTYSTLKVQPAELEDSGVYFCASSQGTANYGYTFGSGTRLTVV.

The rearrangement uses TRBV15 and TRBJ1-5, with D unresolved. Between the trimmed V and J ends, which lost 2 bases and 4 bases, there was a span of 21 bases. In germline, CDR1 is LNHNV, CDR2 YYDKDF (reference sequence). CDR3 length: 18 residues. DNA of the CDR3: TGTGCCACCAGCAGACGCACCCCGTCGGGTAGTTCGAATCAGCCCCAGCATTTT. This sequence encodes CATSRRTPSGSSNQPQHF.

The chain links TRBV7-9 to TRBJ1-6; the match to TRBD1 covers 11 bases. Germline CDR1 is SEHNR and CDR2 is FQNEAQ (reference sequence). The V and J ends lost 4 bases and 9 bases, in that order; junction bases with no gene match: 14. This CDR3 has 18 amino acids. CDR3 sequence reads: CASSSPGQGEYAGSPLHF. The CDR3 bases are TGTGCCAGCAGCTCACCGGGACAGGGGGAGTACGCCGGTTCACCCCTCCACTTT.

The gene calls are TRBV6-5 and TRBJ2-5; 7 bases map to TRBD1. The CDR3 covers 15 residues. Germline-derived CDR1 and CDR2 are MNHEY and SVGAGI. After removal of 6 bases from V and 4 bases from J, the junction contained 11 bases not matched to a gene. The CDR3 sequence: CASSNRDSRGETQYF. CDR3 in DNA: TGTGCCAGCAGCAACCGGGACAGTAGGGGAGAGACCCAGTACTTC.

The chain links TRBV28 to TRBJ2-1, with a weak D call TRBD2 (5 bases). Trimming stripped 2 bases from V and 3 bases from J, with 11 bases between. CDR1 is MDHEN, CDR2 SYDVKM, per germline. The CDR3 is 15 amino acids. The CDR3 is CASSLAGMVYNEQFF. The DNA for the CDR3 is TGTGCCAGCAGTTTAGCCGGGATGGTCTACAATGAGCAGTTCTTC.

J is TRBJ1-4 and V is TRBV4-1; D gene ambiguous. Germline CDR1 and CDR2: MGHRA and YSYEKL. This CDR3 has 11 amino acids. Trimming cost V 0 bases and J 10 bases, with 3 bases left between them. The CDR3 spells CASSQERKLFF. The CDR3 coding sequence is TGCGCCAGCAGCCAAGAGCGAAAACTGTTTTTT.

The chain joins TRBV30 to TRBJ2-7; TRBD2 matches at 10 bases. The length of the CDR3 is 14 residues. Germline CDR1 is GTSNPN and CDR2 is SVGIG (reference sequence). Trimming cost V 7 bases and J 4 bases; bases outside gene matches: 10. CDR3 protein: CASSVLAGRYEQYF. CDR3 DNA: TGTGCCTCCTCGGTACTAGCGGGAAGGTACGAGCAGTACTTC.

The J gene is TRBJ2-3, the V gene TRBV28; a weak D match, TRBD2 (6 bases). Germline loops: CDR1 MDHEN, CDR2 SYDVKM. With 1 base removed from V and 9 bases from J, the gap between germline ends came to 8 bases. This CDR3 spans 12 amino acids. CDR3 nucleotides: TGTGCCAGCAGTTTATTCGGGGGAACGCAGTATTTT. The encoded protein is CASSLFGGTQYF.

The rearrangement joins TRBV5-1 to TRBJ2-5; 7 nucleotides align to TRBD1. Per germline, CDR1 SGHRS and CDR2 YFSETQ. This CDR3 is 15 amino acids long. Trimming at V came to 6 bases and at J to 2 bases, leaving 10 bases not matched to a gene. For the CDR3, the DNA is TGCGCCAGCACCAAACAGGGACAGCGTCAAGAGACCCAGTACTTC. As protein: CASTKQGQRQETQYF.

This chain links TRBV30 with TRBJ2-7, with TRBD1 matching over 11 bases. Germline loops: CDR1 GTSNPN, CDR2 SVGIG (reference sequence). The CDR3 loop spans 14 amino acids. J was trimmed by 4 bases and V by 5 bases; bases with no gene match: 7. The chain's CDR3 is CAWGDRGWKYEQYF. The CDR3 DNA sequence: TGTGCCTGGGGGGACAGGGGGTGGAAATACGAGCAGTACTTC.

This chain uses TRBV30 with TRBJ1-5, with D unresolved. The CDR3 contains 13 residues. Between the trimmed V and J ends, which lost 1 base and 7 bases, there was a span of 11 bases. The germline CDR1 and CDR2 sequences are GTSNPN and SVGIG (reference sequence). The CDR3 bases are TGTGCCTGGAGTGGCCAACTCCGACAGCCCCAGCATTTT. Residues: CAWSGQLRQPQHF.

The chain recombines TRBV4-1 with TRBJ2-1; TRBD2 agrees at 15 bases. The length of the CDR3 is 22 residues. The trim removed 2 bases at V and 0 bases at J, leaving 14 bases unmatched. In germline, CDR1 is MGHRA, CDR2 YSYEKL. The CDR3 sequence: CASSQLTGLAGGQSGSYNEQFF. In nucleotides, the CDR3 is TGCGCCAGCAGCCAACTAACCGGACTAGCGGGAGGGCAATCTGGCTCCTACAATGAGCAGTTCTTC.

V gene TRBV10-3 combines with J gene TRBJ1-2; possible D gene TRBD1, 6 bases. This CDR3 comprises 15 residues. Trimming stripped 3 bases from V and 1 base from J, with 12 bases between. Looked up from germline, CDR1 is ENHRY and CDR2 is SYGVKD. CDR3 loop: CAISDGTQLNYGYTF. The CDR3 DNA sequence: TGTGCCATCAGTGACGGGACACAGCTTAACTATGGCTACACCTTC.

This rearrangement joins TRBV28 to TRBJ2-7; D is possibly TRBD1 (6 bases). Deletions cut 7 bases from V and 9 bases from J, with 31 bases between. The CDR3 has 17 residues. Looked up from germline, CDR1 is MDHEN and CDR2 is SYDVKM. Here the CDR3 DNA reads TGTGCCAGCATGGGGGCCGGGCGGTTGACGTGGGGAGTAGGGCAGTACTTC. Encoded protein: CASMGAGRLTWGVGQYF. Together with reference TRBV28 and TRBJ2-7, the CDR3 gives the full variable domain: DVKVTQSSRYLVKRTGEKVFLECVQDMDHENMFWYRQDPGLGLRLIYFSYDVKMKEKGDIPEGYSVSREKKERFSLILESASTNQTSMYLCASMGAGRLTWGVGQYFGPGTRLTVT.

This sequence joins TRBV30 and TRBJ2-7, with D maybe TRBD2 (7 bases). CDR3 length: 17 residues. Germline V gene data show CDR1 as GTSNPN and CDR2 as SVGIG (reference sequence). The V end was cut by 2 bases, the J end by 5 bases, with 25 bases between. The CDR3 loop is CAWSRGGGGWLVHEQYF. The CDR3 coding sequence is TGTGCCTGGAGTCGGGGAGGGGGAGGTTGGTTAGTTCACGAGCAGTACTTC.

The gene calls are TRBV10-1 and TRBJ2-5, with D possibly TRBD1 on 6 matching bases. V lost 4 bases to trimming and J lost 4 bases, with 16 bases between them. CDR3 length: 15 amino acids. Germline loops: CDR1 WNHNN, CDR2 SYGVQD (reference sequence). The CDR3 coding sequence is TGCGCCAGCAGTGGTAACAGGGAACTGAGAGAGACCCAGTACTTC. Translating it yields CASSGNRELRETQYF.

This rearrangement joins TRBV7-2 to TRBJ1-2; D unclear. The V end was cut by 3 bases, the J end by 6 bases, with 14 bases between. The CDR3 has 14 amino acids. Germline CDR1 and CDR2: SGHTA and FQGNSA. The CDR3 DNA reads TGTGCCAGCAGCTTCTTCAGTGTAGCGGATGGCTACACCTTC. The encoded protein is CASSFFSVADGYTF.